This TCR beta chain is drawn from a study of shared clonotypes between healthy human individuals. Study-level findings and limits: Deeper or shallower sequencing was expected to change how clonotypes are shared among donors.

On this clone: Its antigen is undetermined.

The donors, healthy adults who were HIV-negative, had experienced no recent acute infections or vaccinations. In germline, CDR1 is LGHNA, CDR2 YNFKEQ. The CDR3 consists of 17 residues. The V end lost 0 bases, the J end lost 1 base, and 13 bases lay between the germline ends. Here immunoSEQ multiplex PCR was the method, and the copy in TCRdb shows in-frame clones only, minus some. Here the sample spans 800,000 to 1,200,000 clones, approximately 80% being singletons. Sequencing was carried out using memory CD4+ T cells from PBMCs. This sample's subset: CD45RA-negative fraction. The rearrangement links TRBV4-2 to TRBJ1-3; D possibly corresponds to TRBD1 (5 bases). This receptor was identified in a man younger than 35 in good health. Some clones in this sample may be carry-over from other donors' samples. CDR3 in DNA: TGTGCCAGCAGCCAAGATTATATAGGGGCGTCTGGAAACACCATATATTTT. Amino acids: CASSQDYIGASGNTIYF.